This T cell receptor beta chain comes out of a study of T-cell memory formation after mild COVID-19. TCRdb independently ran MiXCR on the 5' RACE reads; one entry per CDR3 protein. This table holds about 440,000 distinct CDR3 sequences, 20% found once. The CDR3 spans 14 residues. V gave up 4 bases and J gave up 6 bases; unmatched junction bases: 11. The germline V gene has CDR1 DFQATT and CDR2 SNEGSKA (reference sequence). This clonotype appeared a few times. What was sequenced was PBMCs or a T cell subset sorted from them (not recorded which). This clonotype originated in an adult woman who had mild COVID-19 (a few samples of this study predate the infection). Cell type and time point are not known. This chain joins TRBV20-1 and TRBJ2-7; 8 nucleotides align to TRBD1. The CDR3 DNA follows: TGCAGTGCTACTCCGGGACAGGTAGAAGGCGAGCAGTACTTC. This encodes CSATPGQVEGEQYF.